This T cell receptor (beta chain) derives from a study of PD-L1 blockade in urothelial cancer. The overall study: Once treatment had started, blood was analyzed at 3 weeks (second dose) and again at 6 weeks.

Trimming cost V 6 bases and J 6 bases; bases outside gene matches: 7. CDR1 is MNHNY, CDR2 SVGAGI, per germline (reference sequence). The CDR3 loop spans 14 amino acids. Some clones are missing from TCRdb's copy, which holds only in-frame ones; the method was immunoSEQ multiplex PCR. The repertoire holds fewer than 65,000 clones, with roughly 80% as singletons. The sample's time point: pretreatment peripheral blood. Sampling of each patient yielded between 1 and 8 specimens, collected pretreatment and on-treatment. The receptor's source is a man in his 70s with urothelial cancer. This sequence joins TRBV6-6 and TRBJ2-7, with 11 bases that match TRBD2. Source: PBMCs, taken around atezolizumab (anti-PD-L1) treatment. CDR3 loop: CASSRLAGFLEQYF. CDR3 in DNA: TGTGCCAGCAGCCGACTAGCGGGGTTTCTCGAGCAGTACTTC.